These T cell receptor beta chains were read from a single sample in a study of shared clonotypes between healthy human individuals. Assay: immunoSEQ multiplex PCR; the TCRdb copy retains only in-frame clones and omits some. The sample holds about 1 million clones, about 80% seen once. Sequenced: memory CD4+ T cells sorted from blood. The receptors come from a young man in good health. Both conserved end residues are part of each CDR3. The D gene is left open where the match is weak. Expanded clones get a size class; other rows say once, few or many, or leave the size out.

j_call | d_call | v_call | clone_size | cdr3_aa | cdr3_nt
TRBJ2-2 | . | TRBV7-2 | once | CASSTDGGGELFF | TGTGCCAGCAGCACGGACGGTGGCGGGGAGCTGTTTTTT
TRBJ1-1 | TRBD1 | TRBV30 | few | CAQRQGPEAFF | TGTGCCCAACGACAGGGTCCTGAAGCTTTCTTT
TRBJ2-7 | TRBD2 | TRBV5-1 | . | CASSGTSGRSEQYF | TGCGCCAGCAGCGGAACTAGCGGGAGAAGTGAGCAGTACTTC
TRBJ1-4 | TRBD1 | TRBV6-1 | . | CASSGGQGAANEKLFF | TGTGCCAGCAGTGGGGGACAGGGGGCGGCTAATGAAAAACTGTTTTTT
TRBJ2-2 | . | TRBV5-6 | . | CASSPGMGNTGELFF | TGTGCCAGCAGCCCAGGTATGGGGAACACCGGGGAGCTGTTTTTT
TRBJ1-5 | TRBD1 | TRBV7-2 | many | CASSLVGRGTNQPQHF | TGTGCCAGCAGCTTAGTGGGCAGGGGGACAAATCAGCCCCAGCATTTT
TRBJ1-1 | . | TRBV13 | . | CASSLIGGSTEAFF | TGTGCCAGCAGCCTCATCGGGGGCAGCACTGAAGCTTTCTTT
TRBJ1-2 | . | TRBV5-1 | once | CASSQDSANYGYTF | TGCGCCAGCAGCCAAGACTCAGCTAACTATGGCTACACCTTC
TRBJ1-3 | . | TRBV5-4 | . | CASSTDRFSGNTIYF | TGTGCCAGCAGCACGGACCGCTTCTCTGGAAACACCATATATTTT
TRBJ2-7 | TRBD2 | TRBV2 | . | CASSEWTSPYEQYF | TGTGCCAGCAGTGAATGGACTAGCCCCTACGAGCAGTACTTC
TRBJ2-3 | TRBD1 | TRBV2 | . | CASSIQGSSTDTQYF | TGTGCCAGCAGTATACAGGGGTCTAGCACAGATACGCAGTATTTT
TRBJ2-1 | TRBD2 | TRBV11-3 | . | CASSQGSGGANNEQFF | TGTGCCAGCAGTCAGGGGTCCGGGGGGGCTAATAATGAGCAGTTCTTC
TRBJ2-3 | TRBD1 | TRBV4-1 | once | CATRQGSTDTQYF | TGCGCCACCAGACAGGGGAGCACAGATACGCAGTATTTT
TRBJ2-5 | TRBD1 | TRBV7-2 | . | CASSRRTGGETQYF | TGTGCCAGCAGCCGCAGGACAGGGGGAGAGACCCAGTACTTC
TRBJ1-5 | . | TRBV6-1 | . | CASSPGRGAGQPQHF | TGTGCCAGCAGTCCCGGGAGGGGGGCTGGTCAGCCCCAGCATTTT
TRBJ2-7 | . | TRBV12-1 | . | CASSFPGQPPPYEQYF | TGTGCCAGCAGCTTTCCTGGACAGCCCCCTCCTTACGAGCAGTACTTC
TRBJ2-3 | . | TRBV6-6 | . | CASSYSFADTQYF | TGTGCCAGCAGTTACTCTTTTGCGGATACGCAGTATTTT
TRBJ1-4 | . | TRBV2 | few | CASCRVGEKLFF | TGTGCCAGTTGTAGGGTGGGGGAAAAACTGTTTTTT
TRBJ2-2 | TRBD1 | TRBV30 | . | CAWRQGNTGELFF | TGTGCCTGGCGACAGGGTAACACCGGGGAGCTGTTTTTT
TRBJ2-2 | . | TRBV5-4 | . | CASSPGGVTGELFF | TGTGCCAGCAGCCCGGGTGGGGTCACCGGGGAGCTGTTTTTT
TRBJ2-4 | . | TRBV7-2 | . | CASSSGTTSKNIQYF | TGTGCCAGCAGCTCCGGGACGACGTCCAAAAACATTCAGTACTTC
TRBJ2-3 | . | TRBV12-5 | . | CASGLLVAADTQYF | TGTGCTAGTGGTTTGTTAGTAGCGGCAGATACGCAGTATTTT
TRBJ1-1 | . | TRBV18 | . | CASSPRAGPGNTEAFF | TGTGCCAGCTCACCACGGGCAGGCCCCGGGAACACTGAAGCTTTCTTT
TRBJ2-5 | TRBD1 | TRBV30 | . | CAWGFPGQGAETQYF | TGTGCCTGGGGGTTTCCGGGACAGGGCGCCGAGACCCAGTACTTC
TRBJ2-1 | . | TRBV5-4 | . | CASSPVQGKSSYNEQFF | TGTGCCAGCAGCCCCGTACAAGGCAAGAGCTCCTACAATGAGCAGTTCTTC
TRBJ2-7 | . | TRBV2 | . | CASSYQGDREQYF | TGTGCCAGCAGTTACCAGGGAGATCGCGAGCAGTACTTC
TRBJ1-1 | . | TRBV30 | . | CAWSEAGKGTEAFF | TGTGCCTGGAGTGAGGCTGGGAAGGGCACTGAAGCTTTCTTT
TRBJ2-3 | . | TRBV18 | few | CASSPPIGASTDTQYF | TGTGCCAGCTCACCACCCATCGGCGCTAGCACAGATACGCAGTATTTT
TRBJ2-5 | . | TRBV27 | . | CASSRGANWGETQYF | TGTGCCAGCAGTAGAGGGGCTAACTGGGGGGAGACCCAGTACTTC
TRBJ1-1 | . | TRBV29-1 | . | CSVWGGGSVNTEAFF | TGCAGCGTGTGGGGTGGGGGGAGCGTGAACACTGAAGCTTTCTTT
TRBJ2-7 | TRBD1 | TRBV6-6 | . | CASSYVGQGNEQYF | TGTGCCAGCAGTTACGTAGGACAGGGTAACGAGCAGTACTTC
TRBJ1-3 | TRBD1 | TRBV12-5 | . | CARRDRGSTGNTIYF | TGTGCTAGGCGGGACAGGGGGTCTACTGGAAACACCATATATTTT
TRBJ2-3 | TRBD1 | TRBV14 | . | CASSLPGGFTTDTQYF | TGTGCCAGCAGCCTCCCAGGGGGCTTTACGACAGATACGCAGTATTTT
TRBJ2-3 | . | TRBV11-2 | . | CASSSDWAQADTQYF | TGTGCCAGCAGCTCCGACTGGGCCCAGGCAGATACGCAGTATTTT
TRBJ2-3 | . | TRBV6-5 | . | CASSWGGVGTDTQYF | TGTGCCAGCAGTTGGGGTGGCGTTGGCACAGATACGCAGTATTTT
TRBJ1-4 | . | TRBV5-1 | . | CASSLARPGANEKLFF | TGCGCCAGCAGCTTGGCCCGCCCGGGTGCTAATGAAAAACTGTTTTTT
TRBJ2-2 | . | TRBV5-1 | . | CASSLGPTNTGELFF | TGCGCCAGCAGCTTGGGGCCAACAAACACCGGGGAGCTGTTTTTT
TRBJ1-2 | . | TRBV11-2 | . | CASSPALVGRNYGYTF | TGTGCCAGCAGCCCCGCCCTGGTCGGGCGGAACTATGGCTACACCTTC
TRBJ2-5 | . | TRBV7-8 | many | CASSLSAGSETQYF | TGTGCCAGCAGCTTATCGGCAGGGTCAGAGACCCAGTACTTC
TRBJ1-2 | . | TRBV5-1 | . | CASSLDTAGYGYTF | TGCGCCAGCAGCTTGGATACGGCCGGCTATGGCTACACCTTC
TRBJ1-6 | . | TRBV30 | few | CAWSTNSPLHF | TGTGCCTGGAGTACCAATTCACCCCTCCACTTT
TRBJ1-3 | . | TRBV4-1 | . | CASSPDGSGNTIYF | TGCGCCAGCAGCCCGGACGGCTCTGGAAACACCATATATTTT
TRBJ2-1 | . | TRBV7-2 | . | CASSFYPWAYNEQFF | TGTGCCAGCAGCTTCTATCCGTGGGCCTACAATGAGCAGTTCTTC
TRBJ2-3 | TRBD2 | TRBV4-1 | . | CASSRTSGGATDTQYF | TGCGCCAGCAGCCGGACTAGCGGGGGGGCCACAGATACGCAGTATTTT
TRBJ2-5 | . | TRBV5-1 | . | CASSFSGGAETQYF | TGCGCCAGCAGCTTTTCGGGGGGCGCGGAGACCCAGTACTTC
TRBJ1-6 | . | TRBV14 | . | CASSLLRGAYSPLHF | TGTGCCAGCAGCCTTCTAAGAGGGGCTTATTCACCCCTCCACTTT
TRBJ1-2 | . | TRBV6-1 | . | CATTRDPLGYGYTF | TGTGCCACCACTCGGGACCCCCTTGGCTATGGCTACACCTTC
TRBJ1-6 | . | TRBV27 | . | CASTPRGPYNSPLHF | TGTGCCAGCACCCCGCGGGGGCCCTATAATTCACCCCTCCACTTT
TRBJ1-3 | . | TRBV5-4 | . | CASSLQGSGNTIYF | TGTGCCAGCAGCCTCCAGGGATCTGGAAACACCATATATTTT
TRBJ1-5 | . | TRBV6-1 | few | CASSTTQGNQPQHF | TGTGCCAGCAGTACTACTCAGGGCAATCAGCCCCAGCATTTT
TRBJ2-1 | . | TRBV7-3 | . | CASSLGLGVAEQFF | TGTGCCAGCAGCTTAGGGCTAGGGGTTGCTGAGCAGTTCTTC